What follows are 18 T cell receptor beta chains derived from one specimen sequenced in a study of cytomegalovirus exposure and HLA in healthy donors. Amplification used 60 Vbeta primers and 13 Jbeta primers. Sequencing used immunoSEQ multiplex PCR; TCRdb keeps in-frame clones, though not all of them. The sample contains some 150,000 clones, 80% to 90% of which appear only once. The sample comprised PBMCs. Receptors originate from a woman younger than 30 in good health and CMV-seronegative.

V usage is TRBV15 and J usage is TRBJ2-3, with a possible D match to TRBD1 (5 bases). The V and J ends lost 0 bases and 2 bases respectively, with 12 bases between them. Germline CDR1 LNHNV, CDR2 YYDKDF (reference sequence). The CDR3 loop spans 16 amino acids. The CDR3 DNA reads TGTGCCACCAGCAGAGACAGGGCTGAGACCACAGATACGCAGTATTTT. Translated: CATSRDRAETTDTQYF.

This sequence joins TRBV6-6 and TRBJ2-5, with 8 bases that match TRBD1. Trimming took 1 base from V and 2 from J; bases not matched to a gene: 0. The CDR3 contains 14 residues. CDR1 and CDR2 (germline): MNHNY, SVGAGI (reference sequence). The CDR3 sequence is CASSYWDRQETQYF. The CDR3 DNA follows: TGTGCCAGCAGTTACTGGGACAGGCAAGAGACCCAGTACTTC.

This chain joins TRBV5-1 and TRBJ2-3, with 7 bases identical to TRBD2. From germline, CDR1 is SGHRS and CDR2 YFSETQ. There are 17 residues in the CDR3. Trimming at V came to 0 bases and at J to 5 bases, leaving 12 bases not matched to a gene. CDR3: CASSLASTSQNLDTQYF. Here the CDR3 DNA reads TGCGCCAGCAGCTTGGCGTCGACTAGCCAGAATCTAGATACGCAGTATTTT.

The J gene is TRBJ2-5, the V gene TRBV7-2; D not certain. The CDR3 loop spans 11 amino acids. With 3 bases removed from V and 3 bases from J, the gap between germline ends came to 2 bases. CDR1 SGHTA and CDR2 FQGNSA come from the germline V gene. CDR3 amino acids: CASSFKETQYF. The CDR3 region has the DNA TGTGCCAGCAGCTTCAAAGAGACCCAGTACTTC.

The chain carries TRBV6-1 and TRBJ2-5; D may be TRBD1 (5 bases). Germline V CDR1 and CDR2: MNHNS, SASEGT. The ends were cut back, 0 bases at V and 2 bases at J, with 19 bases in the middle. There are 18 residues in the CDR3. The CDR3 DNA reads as TGTGCCAGCAGTGAAGCTGCTGCGCGGAGAGCAGGGCAAGAGACCCAGTACTTC. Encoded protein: CASSEAAARRAGQETQYF.

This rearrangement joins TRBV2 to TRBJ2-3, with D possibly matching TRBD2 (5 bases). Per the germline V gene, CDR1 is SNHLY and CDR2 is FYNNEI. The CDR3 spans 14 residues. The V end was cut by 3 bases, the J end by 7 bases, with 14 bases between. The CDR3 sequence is CASSEEVRAHTQYF. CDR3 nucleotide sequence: TGTGCCAGCAGTGAGGAGGTGAGGGCTCATACGCAGTATTTT.

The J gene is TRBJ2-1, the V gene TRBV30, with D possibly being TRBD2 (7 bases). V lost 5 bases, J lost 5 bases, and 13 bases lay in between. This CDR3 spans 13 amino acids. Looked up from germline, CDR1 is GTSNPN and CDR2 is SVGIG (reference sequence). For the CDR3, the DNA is TGTGCCTGGGGGGGGGCGGTCAACAATGAGCAGTTCTTC. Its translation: CAWGGAVNNEQFF. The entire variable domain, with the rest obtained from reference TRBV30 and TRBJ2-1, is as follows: SQTIHQWPATLVQPVGSPLSLECTVEGTSNPNLYWYRQAAGRGLQLLFYSVGIGQISSEVPQNLSASRPQDRQFILSSKKLLLSDSGFYLCAWGGAVNNEQFFGPGTRLTVL.

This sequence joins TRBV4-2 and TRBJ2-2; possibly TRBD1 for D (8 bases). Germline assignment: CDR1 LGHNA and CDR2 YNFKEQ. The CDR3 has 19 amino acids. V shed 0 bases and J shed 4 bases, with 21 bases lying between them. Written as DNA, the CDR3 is TGTGCCAGCAGCCAAGATAAGGGGGGGACAGGTCCTGGCACCGGGGAGCTGTTTTTT. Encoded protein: CASSQDKGGTGPGTGELFF.

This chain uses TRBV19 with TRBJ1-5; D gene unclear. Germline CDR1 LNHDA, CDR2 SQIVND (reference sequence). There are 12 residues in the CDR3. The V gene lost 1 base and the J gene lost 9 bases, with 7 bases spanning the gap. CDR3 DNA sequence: TGTGCCAGTAGTATAGGGGAGGGGCCCCAGCATTTT. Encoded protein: CASSIGEGPQHF.

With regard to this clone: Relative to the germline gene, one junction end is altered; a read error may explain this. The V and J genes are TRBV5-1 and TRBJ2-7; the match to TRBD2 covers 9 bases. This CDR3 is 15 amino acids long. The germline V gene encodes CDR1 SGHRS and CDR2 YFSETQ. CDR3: CAGSLGGAAGGEQYF. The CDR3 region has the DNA TGCGCCGGCAGCTTGGGAGGGGCAGCGGGAGGCGAGCAGTACTTC.

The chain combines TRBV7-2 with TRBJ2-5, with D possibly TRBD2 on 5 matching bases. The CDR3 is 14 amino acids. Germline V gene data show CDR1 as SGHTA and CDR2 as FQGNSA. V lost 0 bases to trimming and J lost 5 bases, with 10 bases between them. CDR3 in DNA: TGTGCCAGCAGCTTAGCGGGAGCTCGGGAGACCCAGTACTTC. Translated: CASSLAGARETQYF.

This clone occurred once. The CDR3 is CASSTGRTGGNEQYF. DNA of the CDR3: TGTGCCAGCTCGACGGGAAGGACAGGGGGCAACGAGCAGTACTTC. The V and J genes are TRBV6-5 and TRBJ2-7, with 11 bases fitting TRBD1. With 8 bases clipped from V and 5 bases from J, the junction kept 11 bases outside the gene matches. The length of the CDR3 is 15 residues. The germline V gene encodes CDR1 MNHEY and CDR2 SVGAGI.

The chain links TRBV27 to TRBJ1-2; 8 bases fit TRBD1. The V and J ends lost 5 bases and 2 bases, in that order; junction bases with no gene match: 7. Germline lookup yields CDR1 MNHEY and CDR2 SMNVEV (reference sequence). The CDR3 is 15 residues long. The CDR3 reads CASSNHRGANYGYTF. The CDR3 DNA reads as TGTGCCAGCAGTAATCACAGGGGGGCCAACTATGGCTACACCTTC.

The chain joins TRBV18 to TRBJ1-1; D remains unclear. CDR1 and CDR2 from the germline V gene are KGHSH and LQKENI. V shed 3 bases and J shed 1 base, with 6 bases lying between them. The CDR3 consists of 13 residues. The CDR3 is CASSPVGNTEAFF. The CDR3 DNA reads TGTGCCAGCTCACCCGTCGGGAACACTGAAGCTTTCTTT.

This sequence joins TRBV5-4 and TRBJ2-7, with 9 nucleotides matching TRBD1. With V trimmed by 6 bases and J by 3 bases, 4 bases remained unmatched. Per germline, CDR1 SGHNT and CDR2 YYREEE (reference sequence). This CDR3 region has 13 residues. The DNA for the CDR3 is TGTGCCAGCACCCCGGGACAGGGCTACGAGCAGTACTTC. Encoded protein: CASTPGQGYEQYF.

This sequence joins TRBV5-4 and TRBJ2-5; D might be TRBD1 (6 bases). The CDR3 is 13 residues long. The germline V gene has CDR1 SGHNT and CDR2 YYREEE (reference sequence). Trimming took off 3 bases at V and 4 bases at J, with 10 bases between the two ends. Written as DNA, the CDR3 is TGTGCCAGCAGCTCGGGACACGGAGAGACCCAGTACTTC. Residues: CASSSGHGETQYF.

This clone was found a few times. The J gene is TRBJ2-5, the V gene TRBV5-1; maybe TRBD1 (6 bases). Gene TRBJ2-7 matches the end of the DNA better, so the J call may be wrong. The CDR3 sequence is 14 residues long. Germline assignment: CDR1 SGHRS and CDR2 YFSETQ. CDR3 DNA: TGCGCCAGCAGCCAACAGGGACACAACTACGAGCAGTACTTC. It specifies CASSQQGHNYEQYF.

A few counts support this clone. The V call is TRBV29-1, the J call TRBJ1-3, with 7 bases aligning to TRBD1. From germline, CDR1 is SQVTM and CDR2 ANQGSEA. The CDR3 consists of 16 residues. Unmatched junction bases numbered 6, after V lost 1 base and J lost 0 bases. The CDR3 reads CSVEAGQADSGNTIYF. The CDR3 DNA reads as TGCAGCGTTGAAGCCGGACAGGCCGACTCTGGAAACACCATATATTTT. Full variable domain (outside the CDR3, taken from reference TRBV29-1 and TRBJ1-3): SAVISQKPSRDICQRGTSLTIQCQVDSQVTMMFWYRQQPGQSLTLIATANQGSEATYESGFVIDKFPISRPNLTFSTLTVSNMSPEDSSIYLCSVEAGQADSGNTIYFGEGSWLTVV.